The entry below describes one T cell receptor (beta chain). The target antigen is unknown. Trimming pared 1 base from V and 0 bases from J, leaving 11 bases between. CDR3 length: 16 amino acids. Per germline, CDR1 SGHKS and CDR2 YYEKEE (reference sequence). This sample was included in a study of T cells in localized non-small cell lung cancer. Broader study findings: Compared with tumor, uninvolved adjacent lung displayed greater T cell clonality, ranking highest overall. Out of the top 100 tumor clones, a median about 58 were seen in adjacent lung.

Some clones are missing from TCRdb's copy, which holds only in-frame ones; the method was immunoSEQ multiplex PCR. Among roughly 11,000 clones listed, under 90% were seen once. The rearrangement uses TRBV5-5 and TRBJ1-5; tentative D call: TRBD1 (5 bases). This sequence originates from a male donor older than 55 with stage I lung adenocarcinoma. The sample was peripheral blood, taken before any cancer treatment. The CDR3 spells CASSLFGAGSNQPQHF. The CDR3 bases are TGTGCCAGCAGCTTGTTTGGGGCTGGTAGCAATCAGCCCCAGCATTTT.